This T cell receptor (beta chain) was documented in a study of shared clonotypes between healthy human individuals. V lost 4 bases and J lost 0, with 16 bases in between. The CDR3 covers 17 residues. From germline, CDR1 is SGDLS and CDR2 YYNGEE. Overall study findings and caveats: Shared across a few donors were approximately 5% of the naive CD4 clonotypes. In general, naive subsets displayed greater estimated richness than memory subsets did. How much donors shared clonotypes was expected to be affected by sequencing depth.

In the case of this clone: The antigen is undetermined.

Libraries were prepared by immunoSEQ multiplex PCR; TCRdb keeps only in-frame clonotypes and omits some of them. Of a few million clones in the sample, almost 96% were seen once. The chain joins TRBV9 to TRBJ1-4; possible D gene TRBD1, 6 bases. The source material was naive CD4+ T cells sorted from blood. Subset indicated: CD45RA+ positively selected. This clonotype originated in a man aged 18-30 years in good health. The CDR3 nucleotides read TGTGCCAGCAGCCCTGGGGGAGGGGGAGCAACTAATGAAAAACTGTTTTTT. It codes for CASSPGGGGATNEKLFF.